Listed below are T cell receptor beta chains from one sample, sequenced in a study of T cell responses to AZD1222 COVID-19 vaccine. Produced via immunoSEQ multiplex PCR; TCRdb's table is partial and in-frame only. The sample contains roughly 99,000 clones, 75% to 90% of which appear only once. Here the sequenced sample was peripheral blood, taken on day 0 of AZD1222 vaccination. The source is an adult in good health. The CDR3 runs from the conserved cysteine through the conserved F or W. A D gene is named only where the DNA matches it firmly. Part of the rows lack a size; the others show once, few, many or a class for expanded clones.

NA	NA	TRBV5-1	TRBJ1-5	TGCGCCAGCAGCTTGGCAGGGCTGGGGCATCAGCCCCAGCATTTT	CASSLAGLGHQPQHF
NA	NA	TRBV7-3	TRBJ2-5	TGTGCCAGCAGCTTAAGGCCTGGGGAGACCCAGTACTTC	CASSLRPGETQYF
TRBD2	NA	TRBV19	TRBJ2-1	TGTGCCAGTAGTATAGTAATGGGGAGGGGTCTCCATGAGCAGTTCTTC	CASSIVMGRGLHEQFF
NA	NA	TRBV7-2	TRBJ2-7	TGTGCCAGCAGCCGGTCTTACCGCTCCTACGAGCAGTACTTC	CASSRSYRSYEQYF
NA	NA	TRBV27	TRBJ2-3	TGTGCCAGCAGTTTCTCCCCAGATACGCAGTATTTT	CASSFSPDTQYF
NA	NA	TRBV6-1	TRBJ2-2	TGTGCCAGCAGCGAAATGGCGGCTATAGACACCGGGGAGCTGTTTTTT	CASSEMAAIDTGELFF
TRBD1	NA	TRBV5-6	TRBJ2-7	TGTGCCAGCAGCTTGTTTCAGGGGGCGCTGGTTACCTACGAGCAGTACTTC	CASSLFQGALVTYEQYF
NA	NA	TRBV19	TRBJ1-2	TGTGCCACCGGGAGCTCGTCCCTCGGTAGCTACACCTTC	CATGSSSLGSYTF
NA	NA	TRBV6-5	TRBJ2-5	TGTGCCAGCAGTTACTCCTCGACTAGTTTGGGGGAGACCCAGTACTTC	CASSYSSTSLGETQYF
NA	few	TRBV11-2	TRBJ1-4	TGTGCCAGCAGCTCCACCGGGACCGCGAATGAAAAACTGTTTTTT	CASSSTGTANEKLFF
NA	NA	TRBV21-1	TRBJ1-2	TGTGCCAGCCCCCAGACACCTGACTATGGCTACACCTTC	CASPQTPDYGYTF
TRBD1	NA	TRBV19	TRBJ1-2	TGTGCCAGTAGTATGGAATCGACAGGGCACTATGGCTACACCTTC	CASSMESTGHYGYTF
NA	NA	TRBV11-1	TRBJ1-1	TGTGCCAGCAGTCGACAGTTAAACACTGAAGCTTTCTTT	CASSRQLNTEAFF
NA	NA	TRBV27	TRBJ1-6	TGTGCCAGCAGGACAGGTGGGCGTGGGAATTCACCCCTCCACTTT	CASRTGGRGNSPLHF
NA	NA	TRBV5-1	TRBJ2-7	TGCGCCAGCAGCTCGGGAGCGGGTTTCAGGTACGAGCAGTACTTC	CASSSGAGFRYEQYF
NA	NA	TRBV12-3/TRBV12-4	TRBJ2-5	TGTGCCAGCAGTTTTGAGAAGACCCAGTACTTC	CASSFEKTQYF
TRBD2	NA	TRBV6-1	TRBJ2-7	TGTGCCAGCAGTGAAAATAATAGCGGGGGGATCTGGGAGCAGTACTTC	CASSENNSGGIWEQYF
TRBD1	once	TRBV2	TRBJ1-2	TGTGCCAGCATCCAACAGGGGGCCCTTGGCTATGGCTACACCTTC	CASIQQGALGYGYTF
NA	NA	TRBV21-1	TRBJ2-7	TGTGCCAGCAGCCGTAAGGACAGGGACAACTACGAGCAGTACTTC	CASSRKDRDNYEQYF
TRBD2	once	TRBV7-6	TRBJ2-3	TGTGCCAGCAGCTTAGGGGCGACTAGCGGGCCCACAGATACGCAGTATTTT	CASSLGATSGPTDTQYF
NA	NA	TRBV9	TRBJ2-1	TGTGCCAGCAGCGTAGGAGGGGGCAATGAGCAGTTCTTC	CASSVGGGNEQFF
NA	many	TRBV15	TRBJ1-6	TGTGCCACCAGCAGAGAGACGGGGAAGGGGTATTCACCCCTCCACTTT	CATSRETGKGYSPLHF
TRBD1	NA	TRBV28	TRBJ1-4	TGTGCCAGCAGAGAGACAGGGGAAAAACTGTTTTTT	CASRETGEKLFF
NA	NA	TRBV7-2	TRBJ2-3	TGTGCCAGCAGCTCCGGGACGGAACTCACAGATACGCAGTATTTT	CASSSGTELTDTQYF
TRBD1	NA	TRBV4-3	TRBJ2-1	TGCGCCAGCAGCCATATTACCGGGACAGGGAACCCCAATGAGCAGTTCTTC	CASSHITGTGNPNEQFF
TRBD1	NA	TRBV5-1	TRBJ1-6	TGCGCCAGCAGCTTGGGACAGGGAAGTTCACCCCTCCACTTT	CASSLGQGSSPLHF
TRBD2	NA	TRBV4-2	TRBJ2-5	TGTGCCAGCAGCCAAAGGAGCCTAGCGGGGGTACAAGAGACCCAGTACTTC	CASSQRSLAGVQETQYF
TRBD2	once	TRBV9	TRBJ2-2	TGTGCCAGCAGCTTGGGACTAGCGGGATCGGGTACCGGGGAGCTGTTTTTT	CASSLGLAGSGTGELFF
TRBD2	once	TRBV3-1/TRBV3-2	TRBJ2-2	TGTGCCAGCAGCCAACGACTAGCGGGCACCGGGGAGCTGTTTTTT	CASSQRLAGTGELFF
NA	NA	TRBV19	TRBJ1-5	TGTGCCAGTAGTTCTGACGCCGGTCAGCCCCAGCATTTT	CASSSDAGQPQHF
NA	once	TRBV6-1	TRBJ2-1	TGTGCCAGCAGTGACGGAGAGGGGCTCGCCTACAATGAGCAGTTCTTC	CASSDGEGLAYNEQFF
NA	once	TRBV18	TRBJ1-1	TGTGCCAGCATGAACCGAGAAAAGTATTCGAACACTGAAGCTTTCTTT	CASMNREKYSNTEAFF
TRBD1	NA	TRBV10-3	TRBJ2-5	TGTGCCATCAGTGAGTCGAGGGACAGGGATGAAGAGACCCAGTACTTC	CAISESRDRDEETQYF
NA	NA	TRBV25-1	TRBJ1-2	TGTGCCAGCGCGGCGATCTATGGCTACACCTTC	CASAAIYGYTF
TRBD2	NA	TRBV5-1	TRBJ2-7	TGCGCCAGCAGCACCGGGACTAGCGGGGCCAACTACGAGCAGTACTTC	CASSTGTSGANYEQYF
NA	NA	TRBV19	TRBJ2-7	TGTGCCAGTAGTATGGCGGGGGCACACTCCTACGAGCAGTACTTC	CASSMAGAHSYEQYF
NA	NA	TRBV19	TRBJ1-1	TGTGCCAGTAGCCCCTGGACGGTTATGAACACTGAAGCTTTCTTT	CASSPWTVMNTEAFF
NA	NA	TRBV7-9	TRBJ1-2	TGTGCCAGCAGCTTAGCGCAGTCTAACTATGGCTACACCTTC	CASSLAQSNYGYTF
TRBD1	NA	TRBV6-2/TRBV6-3	TRBJ1-2	TGTGCCAGCAGTGTGGGACAGGTTTTCTATGGCTACACCTTC	CASSVGQVFYGYTF
TRBD1	NA	TRBV19	TRBJ1-3	TGTGCCACGGGACAGGGGGCAAAGTGGAACACCATATATTTT	CATGQGAKWNTIYF
NA	NA	TRBV24-1	TRBJ2-4	TGTGCCACCAGTGATTCTGGACCAGGCAAAAACATTCAGTACTTC	CATSDSGPGKNIQYF
NA	NA	TRBV7-2	TRBJ2-7	TGTGCCAGCAGCTTAGAGGCTAGCCAGATCTACGAGCAGTACTTC	CASSLEASQIYEQYF
NA	NA	TRBV10-3	TRBJ1-4	TGTGCCATCAGTGAGTCCGTCCAGGGTAATGAAAAACTGTTTTTT	CAISESVQGNEKLFF
NA	NA	TRBV6-5	TRBJ1-2	TGTGCCAGCAGTTACGTACAGGCTTATGGCTACACCTTC	CASSYVQAYGYTF
TRBD1	few	TRBV27	TRBJ1-2	TGTGCCAGCAGTTTAGGACAGGGTAGCTACACCTTC	CASSLGQGSYTF
NA	NA	TRBV7-3	TRBJ2-2	TGTGCCAGCAGCCTCAAACTAGGGGCGGTCGGGGAGCTGTTTTTT	CASSLKLGAVGELFF
TRBD2	few	TRBV13	TRBJ2-7	TGTGCCAGCAGCTCTGGCGGGAGCTACGAGCAGTACTTC	CASSSGGSYEQYF
NA	NA	TRBV5-5	TRBJ1-1	TGTGCCAGCAGCTTTCTTCTTGACACTGAAGCTTTCTTT	CASSFLLDTEAFF
TRBD2	NA	TRBV19	TRBJ2-3	TGTGCCAGTAGTCGCCGACTAGCGGGAAGCGCAGATACGCAGTATTTT	CASSRRLAGSADTQYF
NA	NA	TRBV6-6	TRBJ1-1	TGTGCCAGCAGTCCTCTGAGCGCTGAAGCTTTCTTT	CASSPLSAEAFF
NA	NA	TRBV9	TRBJ1-3	TGTGCCAGCAGCCCGAGCTACGGGGACCTATCTACCATATATTTT	CASSPSYGDLSTIYF
NA	NA	TRBV6-5	TRBJ1-1	TGTGCCAGCAAGGACCCGCAGGGTAGTACTGAAGCTTTCTTT	CASKDPQGSTEAFF
NA	NA	TRBV4-3	TRBJ1-2	TGCGCCAGCAGCCAAGATTCTTGGGCTAACTATGGCTACACCTTC	CASSQDSWANYGYTF
NA	NA	TRBV18	TRBJ1-1	TGTGCCAGCTCACCAGGGGGGAACACTGAAGCTTTCTTT	CASSPGGNTEAFF
NA	once	TRBV4-1	TRBJ1-1	TGCGCCAGCAGCCAAGGGGGTGAGAACACTGAAGCTTTCTTT	CASSQGGENTEAFF